The sequence of this TCR beta chain was determined in a study of vaccination and CD4 T cells after COVID-19 (dated by TCRdb to between 2021 and 2024). Study-wide context: SARS-CoV-2 positivity had been established in the convalescent patients by nasal swab PCR, and mild disease was recorded in under ten of these patients and severe disease in one. The convalescent cohort included six males and four females, with two Hispanic individuals, seven Caucasians, two Asians and one multiracial person. Participants got two doses of the Pfizer-BioNTech BNT162b2 vaccine (n=8) or two doses of the Moderna mRNA-1273 vaccine (n=2). Post-COVID blood samples were collected from convalescent patients a median of about 92 days after diagnosis, with a range of about 30 to 170 days. The time from the second vaccine dose to post-vaccine blood sampling had a median of roughly 77 days and ranged from about 14 to 241 days. Culture stimuli were overlapping spike peptide pools from SARS-CoV-2 and from the common cold coronaviruses HCoV-NL63, HCoV-OC43 and HCoV-229E. Control cultures used a CEFX viral epitope pool as positive control, an HIV-1 Nef peptide pool as negative control, or no peptide. In around nine COVID-19 convalescent patients and a handful of infection-naive healthy vaccine recipients, the spike-specific CD4+ TCR repertoire before mRNA vaccination was compared with the repertoire after mRNA vaccination. Overall study results and their limits: The number of convalescent patients in the study was relatively small, and the study did not examine early timepoints following natural infection. Of the vaccine-specific clones in convalescent patients, 304 of 307, or nearly all, reacted only to SARS-CoV-2 spike and did not cross-react with common cold coronaviruses. Although the median number of SARS-CoV-2-reactive clonotypes went up from some 23 after infection to around 40 after vaccination, the increase was not significant. Among convalescent patients, a median around 89% of the SARS-CoV-2-reactive clones seen after vaccination appeared only after vaccination, which suggests priming specific to the vaccine.

Receptors were amplified or captured by PCR. TCR sequencing of DNA from cultured CD4+ T cells used the Oncomine TCR Beta short-read assay at the Johns Hopkins FTIC core. The QIAamp micro DNA kit was used to extract genomic DNA from the cultured CD4+ T cells. The Oncomine TCR Beta libraries from cultured CD4+ T cells were pooled using unique dual indexes and then sequenced on an Illumina iSeq 100. The study's processing was this. Non-productive sequences were removed, and CDR3s that did not start with C, did not end with F or W, or were shorter than 7 amino acids were discarded. The MANAFEST web application identified antigen-specific clonotypes by comparing peptide-stimulated wells against reference wells and other culture wells. For a clone to be called positive, the clone needed an FDR below 0.05, an odds ratio above 5, and a productive frequency above 0.1% in at least two of three replicate wells. A clonotype counted as cross-reactive if it showed significant expansion both in the SARS-CoV-2 spike wells and in at least one common cold coronavirus spike condition. Similarity between CDR3 sequences was evaluated in R version 3.6.1 using Levenshtein distances (stringdist) and unrooted phylogenetic trees (ape). TCRdb reran the public reads through fastp at Q25 and MiXCR, keeping productive beta chains. Here each entry gathers all rows of one CDR3 protein and keeps the most common genes and DNA. TCRdb assigned the V and J calls; the authors' analysis was not used. For this sample there are 8,000 to 9,500 distinct CDR3 sequences; about 67% appear just once. Around 25% of the sample rests with the top ten.

Worth noting for this clonotype: Its cognate antigen has yet to be identified. Within one base of it there is no much larger clone, and no base qualities were kept.

The germline V gene supplies CDR1 MNHEY and CDR2 SVGAGI. Spanning cysteine to phenylalanine, the CDR3 consists of 14 amino acids. The CDR3 DNA has 42 bases and is translated from base 1. Between the V and J ends, shortened by 2 bases and 10 bases respectively, the junction contains 15 bases. The treatment or condition tag for this specimen amounts to: approximately 9-day PBMC culture with coronavirus spike peptide pools or control peptides (ViraFEST assay). The study used the ViraFEST assay, which expanded antigen-specific T cells with peptide pools and then identified expanded clonotypes by TCR sequencing. The convalescent patients' positive SARS-CoV-2 PCR tests were from March to December 2020, which was before the Alpha, Beta and Delta variants emerged in the United States. Roughly 2 million PBMCs per well were cultured in IMDM with approximately 4.9% human AB serum and approximately 9.1 IU/ml IL-2, plus 10 ug/ml peptide pools. On days 3 and 7, half of the culture medium was replaced with fresh IL-2-containing medium. CD4+ T cells were isolated after 10 days of culture through negative selection using the EasySep CD4+ T cell isolation kit. PBMCs were separated from whole blood using Ficoll-Paque Plus gradient centrifugation and then either used fresh or cryopreserved at -140C. Triplicate wells were generally used for each culture condition.

What was sequenced was CD4+ T cells from blood, cultured in vitro. The receptor's source is a human donor who had recovered from COVID-19. Rearrangement joined TRBV6-5 to TRBJ2-1, and perhaps TRBD2 as D gene, on 6 matching bases. This receptor carries the CDR3 CASSYRESPWEQFF. The bases are TGTGCCAGCAGTTACCGGGAGTCCCCATGGGAGCAGTTCTTC.